These 13 T cell receptor beta chains were sequenced from one sample in a study of blood T cell repertoires in COVID-19. This table comes from immunoSEQ multiplex PCR, and its TCRdb copy is limited to in-frame clones, with some not included. There are roughly 40,000 clones in the sample; about three quarters occur only once, and under 9% lies in the top ten. Material: peripheral blood. Receptor source: a man between 65 and 85 years old with active or convalescent COVID-19.

This sequence joins TRBV5-4 and TRBJ1-2, with D tentatively TRBD1 (6 bases). The ends were cut back, 4 bases at V and 3 bases at J, with 13 bases in the middle. CDR1 and CDR2 from the germline V gene are SGHNT and YYREEE (reference sequence). This CDR3 region has 14 residues. This CDR3 is CASSKAGVYYGYTF. The CDR3 coding sequence is TGTGCCAGCAGCAAAGCAGGGGTCTACTATGGCTACACCTTC.

The V gene is TRBV6-5, the J gene TRBJ2-3; 7 nucleotides line up with TRBD2. V shed 11 bases and J 1 base; nucleotides not matched to a gene: 6. From germline, CDR1 is MNHEY and CDR2 SVGAGI. CDR3 length: 13 residues. CDR3 sequence (DNA): TGTGCCGCCGGGGGGAGTCGCACAGATACGCAGTATTTT. Protein: CAAGGSRTDTQYF.

The rearrangement uses TRBV5-1 and TRBJ1-1; 10 bases agree with TRBD1. The CDR3 contains 14 residues. The germline CDR1 and CDR2 sequences are SGHRS and YFSETQ. Trimming removed 3 bases from V and 6 bases from J; junction bases left unmatched: 5. Here the CDR3 reads CASSWGQGWPEAFF. CDR3 nucleotides: TGCGCCAGCAGCTGGGGACAGGGGTGGCCTGAAGCTTTCTTT.

This clone occurred a few times. V and J are TRBV28 and TRBJ2-3, with TRBD1 identical over 8 bases. This CDR3 contains 19 residues. V gave up 0 bases and J gave up 0 bases; unmatched junction bases: 11. CDR1 and CDR2 (germline): MDHEN, SYDVKM. CDR3 DNA: TGTGCCAGCAGTTTATGGGACAGGGAACCTTTGTCTAGCACAGATACGCAGTATTTT. Protein sequence: CASSLWDREPLSSTDTQYF.

The chain has TRBV28 and TRBJ1-1; perhaps TRBD1 as D (5 bases). This CDR3 has 15 residues. In germline, CDR1 is MDHEN, CDR2 SYDVKM. V lost 4 bases, J lost 10 bases, and 22 bases lay in between. The CDR3 bases are TGTGCCAGCAGTTCTCCCGATGACGGGGCGGGACGAGCTTTCTTT. Translation: CASSSPDDGAGRAFF.

The V and J genes are TRBV30 and TRBJ2-5; TRBD1 aligns across 7 bases. Trimming cost V 2 bases and J 3 bases; bases outside gene matches: 18. Germline CDR1 GTSNPN, CDR2 SVGIG (reference sequence). The CDR3 is made up of 18 amino acids. CDR3 bases: TGTGCCTGGAGTAGGGGGCCCGACACGATTGGCCCTAAAGAGACCCAGTACTTC. It specifies CAWSRGPDTIGPKETQYF.

This clone was detected only a few times. The rearrangement uses TRBV6-5 and TRBJ1-1, with D uncertain. The germline V gene has CDR1 MNHEY and CDR2 SVGAGI. This CDR3 is 13 amino acids long. The V end was cut by 8 bases, the J end by 4 bases, with 14 bases between. The DNA of the CDR3 is TGTGCCAGCGGTAGGGAGAGGAGCACTGAAGCTTTCTTT. Protein: CASGRERSTEAFF.

The chain carries TRBV10-1 and TRBJ1-2, with TRBD1 matching 7 bases. The CDR3 is made up of 14 amino acids. Germline V gives CDR1 WNHNN, CDR2 SYGVQD (reference sequence). The ends lost 0 bases at V and 4 bases at J; junction bases unmatched: 2. The CDR3: CASSESRTGYGYTF. The CDR3 bases are TGCGCCAGCAGTGAGTCCCGGACAGGCTATGGCTACACCTTC.

CDR3 nucleotide sequence: TGCGCCAGCAGAGTCCCGGGACAGCGAAGGGAGCAGTACTTC. The encoded protein is CASRVPGQRREQYF. The gene calls are TRBV5-1 and TRBJ2-7; 7 nucleotides match TRBD1. Looked up from germline, CDR1 is SGHRS and CDR2 is YFSETQ. V shed 5 bases and J 7 bases; nucleotides not matched to a gene: 12. The CDR3 length is 14 residues.

The chain combines TRBV28 with TRBJ2-2; TRBD2 agrees at 12 bases. The CDR3 runs to 16 residues. Germline-derived CDR1 and CDR2 are MDHEN and SYDVKM. V was clipped by 5 bases and J by 5 bases; unmatched bases: 6. The CDR3 DNA reads as TGTGCCAGCAGTATGACTAGCGGGGGACTAACCGGGGAGCTGTTTTTT. The encoded protein is CASSMTSGGLTGELFF.

The chain has TRBV7-2 and TRBJ1-1; 7 bases match TRBD1. CDR3 length: 14 amino acids. V dropped 5 bases and J dropped 2; count of bases not matched to a gene: 5. Germline V gene lookup returns CDR1 SGHTA and CDR2 FQGNSA. CDR3 protein: CASSPGGKNTEAFF. CDR3 DNA: TGTGCCAGCAGCCCAGGGGGAAAAAACACTGAAGCTTTCTTT.

The chain couples TRBV5-1 to TRBJ1-2; D is unresolved. Deletions cut 9 bases from V and 4 bases from J, with 13 bases between. The CDR3 has 12 residues. Germline assignment: CDR1 SGHRS and CDR2 YFSETQ. The CDR3 spells CATLTAGYGYTF. The CDR3 DNA is TGCGCCACCCTCACGGCGGGCTATGGCTACACCTTC.

The V call is TRBV15, the J call TRBJ2-3; D is possibly TRBD2 (6 bases). V was clipped by 5 bases and J by 3 bases, with 18 bases between them. This CDR3 is built from 16 residues. CDR1 LNHNV and CDR2 YYDKDF come from the germline V gene (reference sequence). The CDR3 sequence is CATSGRLEKSTDTQYF. DNA for the CDR3: TGTGCCACCAGCGGCCGACTAGAGAAGTCAACAGATACGCAGTATTTT.